These 28 T cell receptor beta chains were sequenced from one sample in a study of shared clonotypes between healthy human individuals. Some clones are missing from TCRdb's copy, which holds only in-frame ones; the method was immunoSEQ multiplex PCR. The sample records hundreds of thousands of clones, less than 80% being singletons. The sample was memory CD4+ T cells sorted from blood. Subset noted: CD45RA-negative fraction. The receptors derive from a woman younger than 45 in good health.

Note on this clone: The sample has other DNA sequences that encode this CDR3 too. In DNA form, the CDR3 reads TGCGCCAGCAGTTTCGGTAATTCCTACAATGAGCAGTTCTTC. This sequence encodes CASSFGNSYNEQFF. The chain carries TRBV5-1 and TRBJ2-1; D unclear. Per germline, CDR1 SGHRS and CDR2 YFSETQ. The V gene lost 5 bases and the J gene lost 1 base, with 10 bases spanning the gap. The CDR3 is made up of 14 amino acids.

The J gene is TRBJ2-1, the V gene TRBV6-1, with TRBD2 matching over 9 bases. Germline-derived CDR1 and CDR2 are MNHNS and SASEGT. The CDR3 contains 15 residues. V lost 4 bases to trimming and J lost 2 bases; unmatched junction nucleotides: 3. CDR3 loop: CASSAPSGTYNEQFF. The CDR3 region has the DNA TGTGCCAGCAGTGCCCCTAGCGGGACCTACAATGAGCAGTTCTTC.

CDR3 loop: CASSEGGPNTGELFF. In nucleotides, the CDR3 is TGTGCCAGCAGTGAGGGAGGGCCGAACACCGGGGAGCTGTTTTTT. The rearrangement uses TRBV2 and TRBJ2-2, with 7 bases matching TRBD2. Germline CDR1 is SNHLY and CDR2 is FYNNEI. This CDR3 region has 15 residues. Trimming at V came to 3 bases and at J to 0 bases, leaving 1 base not matched to a gene.

Regarding this clone: The same CDR3 can be traced to other DNA sequences in this sample. This chain joins TRBV7-8 and TRBJ2-5, with D perhaps matching TRBD1 (5 bases). The germline gives CDR1 SGHVS, CDR2 FQNEAQ. V was shortened by 6 bases and J by 1 base, with 9 bases between the two germline ends. The CDR3 loop spans 13 amino acids. CDR3 protein: CASRKTVQETQYF. CDR3 DNA sequence: TGTGCCAGCAGGAAGACAGTCCAAGAGACCCAGTACTTC.

The J gene is TRBJ2-1, the V gene TRBV30; D call uncertain. The germline CDR1 and CDR2 sequences are GTSNPN and SVGIG (reference sequence). Trimming removed 0 bases from V and 9 bases from J, with 9 bases in between. The CDR3 spans 12 residues. Here the CDR3 reads CAWSVSIVEQFF. The CDR3 DNA reads as TGTGCCTGGAGTGTTTCTATAGTTGAGCAGTTCTTC. Based on the CDR3 plus reference TRBV30 and TRBJ2-1, the full variable domain is SQTIHQWPATLVQPVGSPLSLECTVEGTSNPNLYWYRQAAGRGLQLLFYSVGIGQISSEVPQNLSASRPQDRQFILSSKKLLLSDSGFYLCAWSVSIVEQFFGPGTRLTVL.

V is TRBV5-1 and J is TRBJ2-1; D ambiguous. Trimming left V 4 bases short and J 6 bases short, with 17 bases between. Germline V CDR1 and CDR2: SGHRS, YFSETQ. This CDR3 region has 15 residues. The CDR3 coding sequence is TGCGCCAGCAGCGGGCTATTCACAACGGGCAATGAGCAGTTCTTC. Translation gives CASSGLFTTGNEQFF. Drawing the rest from reference TRBV5-1 and TRBJ2-1, the complete variable domain is KAGVTQTPRYLIKTRGQQVTLSCSPISGHRSVSWYQQTPGQGLQFLFEYFSETQRNKGNFPGRFSGRQFSNSRSEMNVSTLELGDSALYLCASSGLFTTGNEQFFGPGTRLTVL.

This clone occurred a few times. This sequence joins TRBV11-3 and TRBJ2-1; the match to TRBD2 covers 10 bases. This CDR3 has 15 residues. CDR1 is SGHNT, CDR2 YENEEA, per germline. With V trimmed by 5 bases and J by 8 bases, 9 bases remained unmatched. As DNA, the CDR3 is TGTGCCAGCAGCGAGAGGGCCCTAGCGGGAGATGAGCAGTTCTTC. The encoded protein is CASSERALAGDEQFF.

The chain couples TRBV21-1 to TRBJ1-1. TRBV21-1 is noted as a pseudogene. The CDR3 loop spans 11 amino acids. CDR3 protein: CASNGGTEAFF. The CDR3 nucleotides read TGTGCCAGCAACGGGGGGACTGAAGCTTTCTTT.

This chain connects TRBV11-2 to TRBJ2-7, with TRBD2 identical over 7 bases. V was pared by 2 bases and J by 0 bases, with 10 bases of the junction left unmatched. The germline gives CDR1 SGHAT, CDR2 FQNNGV. The CDR3 sequence is 17 residues long. The CDR3 sequence is CASSLPLASRSSYEQYF. CDR3 nucleotide sequence: TGTGCCAGCAGCTTACCACTAGCGAGCAGAAGCTCCTACGAGCAGTACTTC. Full variable domain (missing parts from reference TRBV11-2 and TRBJ2-7): EAGVAQSPRYKIIEKRQSVAFWCNPISGHATLYWYQQILGQGPKLLIQFQNNGVVDDSQLPKDRFSAERLKGVDSTLKIQPAKLEDSAVYLCASSLPLASRSSYEQYFGPGTRLTVT.

J is TRBJ2-7 and V is TRBV11-2; D is perhaps TRBD1 or TRBD2 (5 bases each). The V and J ends lost 2 bases and 2 bases respectively, with 19 bases between them. CDR1 and CDR2 from the germline V gene are SGHAT and FQNNGV. This CDR3 comprises 17 residues. Here the CDR3 DNA reads TGTGCCAGCAGCTTAATGGGGAGTACAATGGGGGCCTACGAGCAGTACTTC. This encodes CASSLMGSTMGAYEQYF. The variable domain in full, with the rest retrieved from reference TRBV11-2 and TRBJ2-7, is EAGVAQSPRYKIIEKRQSVAFWCNPISGHATLYWYQQILGQGPKLLIQFQNNGVVDDSQLPKDRFSAERLKGVDSTLKIQPAKLEDSAVYLCASSLMGSTMGAYEQYFGPGTRLTVT.

Regarding this clone: Other DNA sequences in the same sample also yield this CDR3. The gene calls are TRBV28 and TRBJ2-5; 9 nucleotides match TRBD1. Germline CDR1 MDHEN, CDR2 SYDVKM. There are 14 residues in the CDR3. After removal of 5 bases from V and 3 bases from J, the junction contained 4 bases not matched to a gene. CDR3 sequence (DNA): TGTGCCAGCAGTAGGACAGGGGTGGAAGAGACCCAGTACTTC. Amino acid sequence: CASSRTGVEETQYF.

The table lists this clone with a few counts. V is TRBV28 and J is TRBJ1-2; 8 bases match TRBD1. V shed 0 bases and J 1 base; nucleotides not matched to a gene: 1. Germline V gene lookup returns CDR1 MDHEN and CDR2 SYDVKM. This CDR3 has 15 amino acids. CDR3 DNA sequence: TGTGCCAGCAGTTTATGGGGACAGGTTAACTATGGCTACACCTTC. This codes for CASSLWGQVNYGYTF.

The V call is TRBV18, the J call TRBJ2-5, with 7 positions matching TRBD1. Trimming cost V 3 bases and J 6 bases; bases outside gene matches: 4. Germline assignment: CDR1 KGHSH and CDR2 LQKENI. This CDR3 region has 13 residues. The CDR3 DNA follows: TGTGCCAGCTCACCCCAGGGGGTGAAGACCCAGTACTTC. Protein product: CASSPQGVKTQYF.

The sample holds one count of this clone. The V and J genes are TRBV5-1 and TRBJ1-1; D unclear. Germline V lookup: CDR1 SGHRS, CDR2 YFSETQ. The V and J ends lost 2 bases and 2 bases respectively, with 13 bases between them. The CDR3 runs to 15 residues. CDR3: CASSFSGDQNTEAFF. In DNA, the CDR3 is TGCGCCAGCAGCTTTTCGGGAGACCAAAACACTGAAGCTTTCTTT.

The chain combines TRBV5-4 with TRBJ2-3; TRBD2 matches at 9 bases. The length of the CDR3 is 14 residues. V lost 6 bases to trimming and J lost 4 bases; unmatched junction nucleotides: 6. The germline V gene encodes CDR1 SGHNT and CDR2 YYREEE (reference sequence). The CDR3 nucleotides are TGTGCCAGCACTGTAGCGGGAGTGGCAGATACGCAGTATTTT. It is translated as CASTVAGVADTQYF.

The chain couples TRBV29-1 to TRBJ2-7; 11 positions agree with TRBD1. After removal of 5 bases from V and 2 bases from J, the junction contained 5 bases not matched to a gene. The CDR3 spans 14 residues. CDR1 and CDR2 from the germline V gene are SQVTM and ANQGSEA. The CDR3 loop is CSVIGGQGAYEQYF. The CDR3 DNA sequence: TGCAGCGTTATCGGGGGACAGGGGGCCTACGAGCAGTACTTC.

The chain carries TRBV7-3 and TRBJ2-2; 8 nucleotides align to TRBD1. V lost 5 bases to trimming and J lost 4 bases; unmatched junction nucleotides: 12. The CDR3 sequence is 17 residues long. Per germline, CDR1 SGHTA and CDR2 FQGTGA. The CDR3 loop reads CASSLNTRTGITGELFF. The CDR3 DNA is TGTGCCAGCAGCCTAAACACTAGGACAGGGATCACCGGGGAGCTGTTTTTT.

The CDR3 region has the DNA TGCAGCGGGGCTACAGGGGTGGAGACCCAGTACTTC. Protein product: CSGATGVETQYF. The chain recombines TRBV29-1 with TRBJ2-5; 7 positions match TRBD1. Germline V gene sequence: CDR1 SQVTM, CDR2 ANQGSEA. J gave up 5 bases and V 7 bases, and 7 bases lay outside the gene matches. The CDR3 covers 12 residues.

The chain uses TRBV2 and TRBJ1-5, with TRBD1 matching over 9 bases. The CDR3 is 15 amino acids. With V trimmed by 8 bases and J by 3 bases, 8 bases remained unmatched. Germline lookup yields CDR1 SNHLY and CDR2 FYNNEI. CDR3 sequence: CASGRTGGDNQPQHF. The CDR3 DNA reads TGTGCCAGCGGAAGAACAGGGGGCGACAATCAGCCCCAGCATTTT.

There are many counts of this clone. Different DNA sequences within this sample yield the same CDR3. The rearrangement uses TRBV5-1 and TRBJ2-3; 10 bases map to TRBD1. Germline V CDR1 and CDR2: SGHRS, YFSETQ. Trimming removed 0 bases from V and 5 bases from J; junction bases left unmatched: 0. The CDR3 is 14 residues long. The CDR3, as DNA: TGCGCCAGCAGCTTGGGGACAGGGGGAGATACGCAGTATTTT. It encodes CASSLGTGGDTQYF.

V and J are TRBV6-1 and TRBJ2-7, with 7 bases matching TRBD1. The ends lost 0 bases at V and 2 bases at J; junction bases unmatched: 4. Germline-derived CDR1 and CDR2 are MNHNS and SASEGT. This CDR3 spans 15 amino acids. CDR3 coding DNA: TGTGCCAGCAGTGAAGCCCAGGGGGTTGCCTACGAGCAGTACTTC. Translated: CASSEAQGVAYEQYF.

The rearrangement uses TRBV29-1 and TRBJ1-1; D is unclear. The CDR3 sequence is 12 residues long. The germline gives CDR1 SQVTM, CDR2 ANQGSEA. Trimming left V 5 bases short and J 0 bases short, with 7 bases between. CDR3 residues: CSVTNMNTEAFF. The CDR3 DNA follows: TGCAGCGTTACCAACATGAACACTGAAGCTTTCTTT.

The CDR3 spells CASSLGQGLGENQPQHF. In DNA form, the CDR3 reads TGTGCCAGTAGCCTAGGACAGGGTTTAGGGGAGAATCAGCCCCAGCATTTT. This sequence joins TRBV19 and TRBJ1-5, with 8 bases lining up with TRBD1. The CDR3 runs 17 residues. V gave up 6 bases and J gave up 4 bases; unmatched junction bases: 14. CDR1 and CDR2 (germline): LNHDA, SQIVND (reference sequence).

V is TRBV11-2 and J is TRBJ2-5; 10 bases align to TRBD2. The V and J ends lost 2 bases and 2 bases, in that order; junction bases with no gene match: 11. Germline CDR1 SGHAT, CDR2 FQNNGV. The CDR3 loop spans 18 amino acids. CDR3 amino acids: CASSLLASGSRDQETQYF. CDR3 in DNA: TGTGCCAGCAGCTTATTGGCTAGCGGGAGCAGGGATCAAGAGACCCAGTACTTC.

This chain uses TRBV27 with TRBJ2-2; TRBD2 agrees at 12 bases. Germline CDR1 reads MNHEY; CDR2 reads SMNVEV (reference sequence). The CDR3 is 17 amino acids. J gave up 5 bases and V 6 bases, and 10 bases lay outside the gene matches. The CDR3: CASSSGLAGTFTGELFF. CDR3 nucleotides: TGTGCCAGCAGCTCTGGACTAGCGGGAACGTTTACCGGGGAGCTGTTTTTT.

V and J are TRBV4-2 and TRBJ2-6; D ambiguous. Per germline, CDR1 LGHNA and CDR2 YNFKEQ. The CDR3 is made up of 17 amino acids. V dropped 2 bases and J dropped 0 bases, with 11 bases sitting between them. The CDR3 region is CASSQSEASSGANVLTF. The CDR3 DNA follows: TGTGCCAGCAGCCAATCAGAGGCCAGCTCTGGGGCCAACGTCCTGACTTTC.

Concerning this clone: The junction shows a germline mismatch at one end, possibly a read error. V and J are TRBV2 and TRBJ2-7, with D uncertain. Germline lookup yields CDR1 SNHLY and CDR2 FYNNEI. The CDR3 spans 12 residues. CDR3 residues: CASSEFTQVVEF. DNA of the CDR3: TGTGCCAGCAGTGAATTCACCCAGGTCGTAGAATTC.

There are a few counts of this clone. The chain links TRBV2 to TRBJ2-3; tentatively, D is TRBD1 (5 bases). V dropped 5 bases and J dropped 1 base, with 10 bases sitting between them. The CDR3 has 14 amino acids. Germline CDR1 SNHLY, CDR2 FYNNEI. The CDR3 coding sequence is TGTGCCAGCAGTCACGCAGGGCGCACAGATACGCAGTATTTT. Protein: CASSHAGRTDTQYF.